This entry features one T cell receptor beta chain sequence. Its binding antigen is unknown. Base quality data are lacking; no much larger clone is found one base away. The sample's time point, from its label and the paper: about 28 days (+/-7) after the second vaccine dose. AZD1222 recipients with second doses at about 4 weeks or about 12 weeks were pooled, because spike-specific TCR depth and breadth did not differ between schedules. Samples from vaccinated people were obtained from the UK trials COV001 and COV002, which included a single-blind randomized controlled phase 2/3 trial of AZD1222 (ChAdOx1 nCoV-19) in healthy adults. Trial participant PBMC samples were collected at day 0 and day 28 after the second dose for TCRbeta chain sequencing. The CDR3 regions of human TCRbeta chains were analyzed by immunosequencing. Per the source publication's procedure: TCRs in the repertoires were matched against a reference library of SARS-CoV-2-specific TCRs that had been generated with the MIRA antigen-specificity platform. Breadth meant the fraction of unique TCRs that were SARS-CoV-2-associated, whereas depth meant the fraction of total T cells that were SARS-CoV-2-associated. Using the MIRA data, each spike-specific TCR was assigned both to the spike region to which the TCR was reactive and to a CD4 or CD8 class. Log10-transformed breadth and depth values were compared by one-way ANOVA with Sidak's multiple comparisons tests. TCRdb took over this immuneACCESS table, retaining in-frame rearrangements with V and J assigned. Such tables are incomplete; in checked studies, under half of the missing clones stem from an unresolved V gene, and the remainder is unexplained. D and trimming come from the DNA, and the V and J calls and clone size come from that table. For this sample there are some 180,000 clones; 87% appear just once. The top ten constitute roughly 1.1% of the sample.

The sample is drawn from a study of T cell responses to AZD1222 COVID-19 vaccine (dated by TCRdb to the early 2020s). A note on the overall study: TCR sequencing was performed for roughly 250 trial participants, of whom about 200 were given two doses of AZD1222 and some 26 were given two doses of MenACWY control vaccine. Trial participants were enrolled by age into 18-55, 56-69 and 70-plus year subgroups, with roughly 160, 29 and 62 TCR-sequenced participants respectively. Points the paper makes about the study in general: Because no day 14 peak-response samples were available, the repertoires could be characterized only after the peak T cell response. Conclusions about previously exposed vaccinees are limited because only a handful of AZD1222 recipients were SARS-CoV-2 seropositive at baseline. Participants were mostly white British, with more females than males. The authors suggested clonal diversity may have been underestimated. A significant rise in spike-specific TCR breadth and depth was observed after two AZD1222 doses relative to day 0 and relative to MenACWY recipients. In the small 56-69-year group, the increase in depth fell short of significance, most likely because of low power. Reportedly, almost half of the unique spike-specific TCRs recognized epitopes lying outside the regions that are mutated in the B.1.351 and B.1.1.7 variants. Vaccine-associated CD4 TCRs spanned the whole spike protein, with dominant responses in regions 160-218 and 743-854.

V drops 4 bases and J drops 0 bases, leaving 16 bases in between. From the cysteine up to the phenylalanine, the CDR3 has a length of 17 residues. The CDR3 DNA has 51 bases and is translated from base 1. For CDR1 and CDR2, the germline V gene lists SGHRS and YFSETQ. Sequenced material: peripheral blood, taken 28 days after the second AZD1222 dose. The chain uses TRBV5-1 and TRBJ1-4; the D gene is not confidently resolved. The TCR originated in an adult who received the AZD1222 COVID-19 vaccine. The CDR3 corresponds to CASSLGPRTATNEKLFF. Read as DNA, the sequence is TGCGCCAGCAGCCTTGGACCGAGAACGGCAACTAATGAAAAACTGTTTTTT.